Listed here are 18 T cell receptor beta chains from one sample, sequenced in a study of vaccination and CD4 T cells after COVID-19. Specified treatment: roughly nine-day PBMC culture with coronavirus spike peptide pools or control peptides (ViraFEST assay). With the Oncomine TCR Beta short-read assay, DNA from cultured CD4+ T cells was sequenced. TCRdb re-called the PCR reads with MiXCR, one entry per CDR3 protein. The table has about 19,000 distinct CDR3 sequences, about three fifths seen once. These receptors have no identified antigens. Input material: CD4+ T cells from blood, cultured in vitro. All receptors derive from a human donor who had recovered from COVID-19.

Only a few counts were recorded for this clonotype. J is TRBJ2-1 and V is TRBV20-1; 11 bases are shared with TRBD1. The germline CDR1 and CDR2 sequences are DFQATT and SNEGSKA (reference sequence). The junction had 8 bases not matched to a gene; V was cut back by 7 bases and J by 9 bases. There are 13 residues in the CDR3. This chain's CDR3 is CSGGGQGAGEQFF. CDR3 DNA: TGCAGTGGGGGAGGACAGGGGGCGGGTGAGCAGTTCTTC.

V gene TRBV20-1 combines with J gene TRBJ1-1; 7 nucleotides match TRBD1. The germline CDR1 and CDR2 sequences are DFQATT and SNEGSKA (reference sequence). The CDR3 runs to 15 residues. The ends lost 0 bases at V and 5 bases at J; junction bases unmatched: 9. The CDR3 DNA sequence: TGCAGTGCTAGAGATCGAGGTCAGGGGGGGACTGAAGCTTTCTTT. This translates into CSARDRGQGGTEAFF.

The chain joins TRBV29-1 to TRBJ1-4; D gene unclear. The CDR3 spans 14 residues. The V gene's germline CDR1 is SQVTM and CDR2 ANQGSEA. The V gene lost 7 bases and the J gene lost 0 bases, with 12 bases spanning the gap. The CDR3 sequence: CSARPGATNEKLFF. The CDR3 nucleotides read TGCAGCGCCCGGCCGGGTGCAACTAATGAAAAACTGTTTTTT. The full variable domain, in which reference TRBV29-1 and TRBJ1-4 provide the parts outside the CDR3, is SAVISQKPSRDICQRGTSLTIQCQVDSQVTMMFWYRQQPGQSLTLIATANQGSEATYESGFVIDKFPISRPNLTFSTLTVSNMSPEDSSIYLCSARPGATNEKLFFGSGTQLSVL.

This clonotype came up a few times. The chain carries TRBV24-1 and TRBJ2-3; the D gene is possibly TRBD2 (6 bases). V shed 0 bases and J shed 0 bases, with 9 bases lying between them. CDR1 and CDR2 from the germline V gene are KGHDR and SFDVKD. The CDR3 length is 16 residues. The CDR3 loop reads CATSDLGGFSTDTQYF. The CDR3 DNA follows: TGTGCCACCAGTGATTTGGGAGGGTTTAGCACAGATACGCAGTATTTT.

The V gene is TRBV20-1, the J gene TRBJ2-5, with 14 nucleotides matching TRBD2. The junction had 6 bases not matched to a gene; V was cut back by 1 base and J by 5 bases. CDR3 length: 16 residues. Per the germline V gene, CDR1 is DFQATT and CDR2 is SNEGSKA (reference sequence). The CDR3 nucleotides are TGCAGTGCTAGAGGCGGGACTAGCGGGGGTGGGGAGACCCAGTACTTC. Its translation is CSARGGTSGGGETQYF.

This clonotype was observed a single time. The junction differs from germline at one of its ends, possibly a read error. The CDR3 sequence is CASSLFGRKAGQGSSKYGYTF. CDR3 nucleotide sequence: TGTGCCAGCAGTTTATTTGGTCGAAAAGCGGGACAGGGGAGTTCTAAGTATGGCTACACCTTC. J is TRBJ1-2 and V is TRBV28, with 10 bases identical to TRBD1. The CDR3 totals 21 residues. Germline V gives CDR1 MDHEN, CDR2 SYDVKM.

The chain employs TRBV15 and TRBJ2-1, with 12 bases lining up with TRBD1. The CDR3 has 16 residues. Germline lookup yields CDR1 LNHNV and CDR2 YYDKDF (reference sequence). The V segment lost 0 bases and the J segment 8 bases; nucleotides outside the gene matches: 5. The CDR3, as DNA: TGTGCCACCAGCAGAGATTCCGGGACAGGGGGCGATGAGCAGTTCTTC. Its protein is CATSRDSGTGGDEQFF.

This clonotype was counted between two and nine times. The V call is TRBV11-1, the J call TRBJ1-2; 9 bases match TRBD1. CDR3 length: 14 amino acids. J gave up 3 bases and V 5 bases, and 4 bases lay outside the gene matches. Germline values: CDR1 SGHAT, CDR2 FQDESV (reference sequence). CDR3 nucleotides: TGTGCCAGCAGCCCAGACAGGGGGGACTATGGCTACACCTTC. Protein sequence: CASSPDRGDYGYTF.

The rearrangement links TRBV7-9 to TRBJ2-5, with TRBD1 matching 11 bases. The CDR3 sequence is 15 residues long. J gave up 5 bases and V 5 bases, and 7 bases lay outside the gene matches. Germline V gene sequence: CDR1 SEHNR, CDR2 FQNEAQ (reference sequence). CDR3 loop: CASSPGQGGWETQYF. CDR3 DNA sequence: TGTGCCAGCAGCCCGGGACAGGGGGGATGGGAGACCCAGTACTTC.

This chain joins TRBV30 and TRBJ1-5; D gene uncertain. The CDR3 is 14 residues long. CDR1 is GTSNPN and CDR2 is SVGIG in the germline V gene (reference sequence). V lost 3 bases and J lost 2, with 11 bases in between. CDR3 nucleotides: TGTGCCTGGAGGGTAAGAAGTGGCAATCAGCCCCAGCATTTT. Protein: CAWRVRSGNQPQHF.

CDR3 coding DNA: TGCGCCAGCAGCGCTACAGGGAACACTGAAGCTTTCTTT. Its translation is CASSATGNTEAFF. The genes are TRBV10-1 and TRBJ1-1, with D perhaps matching TRBD1 (5 bases). This CDR3 is built from 13 residues. V was trimmed by 6 bases and J by 1 base, leaving 9 bases between them. Per germline, CDR1 WNHNN and CDR2 SYGVQD (reference sequence).

The gene calls are TRBV27 and TRBJ1-6; weak D call: TRBD1 (5 bases). Trimming cost V 3 bases and J 6 bases, with 12 bases left between them. This CDR3 is 15 amino acids long. Germline CDR1 reads MNHEY; CDR2 reads SMNVEV (reference sequence). This chain's CDR3 is CASSLGRGGNSPLHF. As DNA, the CDR3 is TGTGCCAGCAGTTTGGGGAGGGGCGGTAATTCACCCCTCCACTTT.

This clonotype appeared a few times. The V and J genes are TRBV2 and TRBJ1-2; no definite D call. The CDR3 loop spans 13 amino acids. Germline V gene sequence: CDR1 SNHLY, CDR2 FYNNEI. V lost 6 bases to trimming and J lost 7 bases, with 15 bases between them. In nucleotides, the CDR3 is TGTGCCAGCAGCGTTCGGGCCTCCTCTGGCTACACCTTC. This gives the protein CASSVRASSGYTF.

CDR3 nucleotides: TGTGCCAGCAGCTTAACTCCTGAAAACATTCAGTACTTC. This sequence encodes CASSLTPENIQYF. V is TRBV7-9 and J is TRBJ2-4; D is unclear. Trimming cost V 2 bases and J 5 bases, with 7 bases left between them. CDR1 SEHNR and CDR2 FQNEAQ come from the germline V gene (reference sequence). This CDR3 has 13 amino acids.

This clonotype was found a few times. DNA for the CDR3: TGCAGTGCTAGAGTACCTGCCGGGGCTCGCTCTGGAAACACCATATATTTT. Amino acid sequence: CSARVPAGARSGNTIYF. V is TRBV20-1 and J is TRBJ1-3, with a weak D call TRBD1 (5 bases). Trimming cost V 1 base and J 0 bases, with 16 bases left between them. This CDR3 is 17 amino acids long. CDR1 is DFQATT and CDR2 is SNEGSKA in the germline V gene (reference sequence).

This clonotype was counted between two and nine times. The chain recombines TRBV20-1 with TRBJ2-5, with 8 bases identical to TRBD2. The J segment lost 1 base and the V segment lost 4 bases, leaving 8 bases of the junction unmatched. CDR1 and CDR2 from the germline V gene are DFQATT and SNEGSKA (reference sequence). CDR3 length equals 15 residues. The CDR3, as DNA: TGCAGTGCTACCCGGGTTAGCGGGACCCAAGAGACCCAGTACTTC. Translated, it gives CSATRVSGTQETQYF.

The chain uses TRBV28 and TRBJ1-1; possible D gene TRBD1, 6 bases. Trimming removed 0 bases from V and 1 base from J, with 18 bases in between. This CDR3 spans 18 amino acids. Germline CDR1 is MDHEN and CDR2 is SYDVKM. CDR3 in DNA: TGTGCCAGCAGTTTATGGGGCACACTCGGACAGAAGAACACTGAAGCTTTCTTT. Translated: CASSLWGTLGQKNTEAFF.

The genes are TRBV28 and TRBJ1-2; 9 bases are a match to TRBD1. Germline-derived CDR1 and CDR2 are MDHEN and SYDVKM. This CDR3 spans 14 amino acids. V shed 2 bases and J 8 bases; nucleotides not matched to a gene: 6. The CDR3 here is CASSLGGQGGGYTF. CDR3 nucleotide sequence: TGTGCCAGCAGTTTAGGGGGACAGGGAGGGGGCTACACCTTC.